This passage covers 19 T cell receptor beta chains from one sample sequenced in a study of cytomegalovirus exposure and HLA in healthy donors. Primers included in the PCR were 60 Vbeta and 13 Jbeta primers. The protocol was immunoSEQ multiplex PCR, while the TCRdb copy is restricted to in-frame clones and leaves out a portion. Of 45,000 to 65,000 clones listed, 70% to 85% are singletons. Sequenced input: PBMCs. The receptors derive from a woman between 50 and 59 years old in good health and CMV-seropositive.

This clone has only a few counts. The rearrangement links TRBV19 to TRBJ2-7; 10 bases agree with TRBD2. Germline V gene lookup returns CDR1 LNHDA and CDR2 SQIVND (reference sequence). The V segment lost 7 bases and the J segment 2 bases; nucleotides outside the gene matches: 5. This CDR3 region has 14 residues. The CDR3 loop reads CASKRTSGTYEQYF. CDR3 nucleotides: TGTGCCAGTAAGAGGACTAGCGGTACCTACGAGCAGTACTTC.

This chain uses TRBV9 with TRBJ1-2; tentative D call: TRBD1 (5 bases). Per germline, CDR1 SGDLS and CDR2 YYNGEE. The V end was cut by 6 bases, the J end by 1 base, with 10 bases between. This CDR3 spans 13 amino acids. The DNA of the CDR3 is TGTGCCAGCAAAGCAGGGAATAACTATGGCTACACCTTC. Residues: CASKAGNNYGYTF.

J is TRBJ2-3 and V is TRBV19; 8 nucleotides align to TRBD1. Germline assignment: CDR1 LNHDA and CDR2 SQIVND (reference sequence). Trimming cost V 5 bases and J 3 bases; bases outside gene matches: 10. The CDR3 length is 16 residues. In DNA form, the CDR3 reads TGTGCCAGTAGTGCAAAGACAGGGGTCGGTACAGATACGCAGTATTTT. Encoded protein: CASSAKTGVGTDTQYF.

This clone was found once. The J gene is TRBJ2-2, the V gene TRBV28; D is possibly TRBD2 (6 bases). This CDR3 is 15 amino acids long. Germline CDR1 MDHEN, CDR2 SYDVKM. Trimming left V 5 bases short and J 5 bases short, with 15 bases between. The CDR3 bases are TGTGCCAGCAGTCTGGAGGGACCTTTAACCGGGGAGCTGTTTTTT. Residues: CASSLEGPLTGELFF.

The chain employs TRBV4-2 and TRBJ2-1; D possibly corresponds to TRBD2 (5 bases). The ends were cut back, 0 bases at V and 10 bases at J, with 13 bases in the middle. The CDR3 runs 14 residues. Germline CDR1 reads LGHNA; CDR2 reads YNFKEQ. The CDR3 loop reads CASSQEVRDWEQFF. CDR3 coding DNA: TGTGCCAGCAGCCAAGAAGTCCGGGATTGGGAGCAGTTCTTC.

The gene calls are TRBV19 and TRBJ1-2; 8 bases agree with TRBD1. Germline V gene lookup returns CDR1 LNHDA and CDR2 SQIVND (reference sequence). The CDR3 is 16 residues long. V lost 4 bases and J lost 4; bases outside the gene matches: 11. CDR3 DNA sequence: TGTGCCAGTAGTACCCAGGGGGCGTCAGTTGTCTATGGCTACACCTTC. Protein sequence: CASSTQGASVVYGYTF. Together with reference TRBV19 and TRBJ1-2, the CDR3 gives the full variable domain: DGGITQSPKYLFRKEGQNVTLSCEQNLNHDAMYWYRQDPGQGLRLIYYSQIVNDFQKGDIAEGYSVSREKKESFPLTVTSAQKNPTAFYLCASSTQGASVVYGYTFGSGTRLTVV.

CDR3: CASSLTPGSYEQYF. As DNA, the CDR3 is TGTGCCAGCAGCCTCACTCCGGGCTCCTACGAGCAGTACTTC. J is TRBJ2-7 and V is TRBV4-2; D gene uncertain. CDR1 and CDR2 from the germline V gene are LGHNA and YNFKEQ. This CDR3 comprises 14 residues. V was cut by 4 bases and J by 0 bases, with 10 bases left in between.

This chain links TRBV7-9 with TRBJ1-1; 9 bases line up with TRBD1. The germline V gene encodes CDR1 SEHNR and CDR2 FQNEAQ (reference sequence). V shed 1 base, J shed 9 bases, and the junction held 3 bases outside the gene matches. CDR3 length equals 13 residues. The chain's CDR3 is CASSLGDRAKAFF. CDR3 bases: TGTGCCAGCAGCTTAGGGGACAGGGCCAAAGCTTTCTTT.

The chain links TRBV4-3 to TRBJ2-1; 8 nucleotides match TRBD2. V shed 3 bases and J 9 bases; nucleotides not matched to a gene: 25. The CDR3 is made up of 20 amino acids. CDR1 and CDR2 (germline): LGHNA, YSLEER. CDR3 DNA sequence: TGCGCCAGCAGCCACTCCAACGCGGGAGGTTGGGCTAGCAGCAGCCCTGAGCAGTTCTTC. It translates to CASSHSNAGGWASSSPEQFF.

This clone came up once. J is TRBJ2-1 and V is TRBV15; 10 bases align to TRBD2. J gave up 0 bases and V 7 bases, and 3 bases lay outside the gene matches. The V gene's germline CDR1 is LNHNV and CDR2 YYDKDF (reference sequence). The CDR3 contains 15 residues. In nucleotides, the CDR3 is TGTGCCACCAAGAGACTAGCGGGCTCCTACAATGAGCAGTTCTTC. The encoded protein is CATKRLAGSYNEQFF. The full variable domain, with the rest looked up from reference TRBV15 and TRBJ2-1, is DAMVIQNPRYQVTQFGKPVTLSCSQTLNHNVMYWYQQKSSQAPKLLFHYYDKDFNNEADTPDNFQSRRPNTSFCFLDIRSPGLGDTAMYLCATKRLAGSYNEQFFGPGTRLTVL.

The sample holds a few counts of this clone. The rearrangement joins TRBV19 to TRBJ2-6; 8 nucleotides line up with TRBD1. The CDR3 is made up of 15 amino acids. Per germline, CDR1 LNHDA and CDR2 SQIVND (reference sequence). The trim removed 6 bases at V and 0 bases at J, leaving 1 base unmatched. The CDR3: CASSDRGSGANVLTF. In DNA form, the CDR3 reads TGTGCCAGTAGCGACAGGGGCTCTGGGGCCAACGTCCTGACTTTC.

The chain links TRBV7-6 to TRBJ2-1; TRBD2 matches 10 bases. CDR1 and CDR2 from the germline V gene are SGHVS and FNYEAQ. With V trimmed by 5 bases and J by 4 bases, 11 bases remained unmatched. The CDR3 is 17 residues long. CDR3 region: CASSPLSWTSGYNEQFF. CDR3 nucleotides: TGTGCCAGCAGCCCCCTATCTTGGACTAGCGGATACAATGAGCAGTTCTTC.

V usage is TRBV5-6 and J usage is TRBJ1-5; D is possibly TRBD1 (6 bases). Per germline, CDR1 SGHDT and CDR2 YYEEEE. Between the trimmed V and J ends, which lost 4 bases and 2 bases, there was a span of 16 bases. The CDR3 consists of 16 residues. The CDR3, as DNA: TGTGCCAGCAGCCTTGGTGGGGGCTCACGCAATCAGCCCCAGCATTTT. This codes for CASSLGGGSRNQPQHF. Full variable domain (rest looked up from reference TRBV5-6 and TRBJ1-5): DAGVTQSPTHLIKTRGQQVTLRCSPKSGHDTVSWYQQALGQGPQFIFQYYEEEERQRGNFPDRFSGHQFPNYSSELNVNALLLGDSALYLCASSLGGGSRNQPQHFGDGTRLSIL.

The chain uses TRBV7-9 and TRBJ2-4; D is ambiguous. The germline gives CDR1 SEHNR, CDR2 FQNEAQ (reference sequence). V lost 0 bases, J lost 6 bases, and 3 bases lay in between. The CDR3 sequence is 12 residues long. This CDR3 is CASSLAGNIQYF. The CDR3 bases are TGTGCCAGCAGCTTAGCCGGAAACATTCAGTACTTC.

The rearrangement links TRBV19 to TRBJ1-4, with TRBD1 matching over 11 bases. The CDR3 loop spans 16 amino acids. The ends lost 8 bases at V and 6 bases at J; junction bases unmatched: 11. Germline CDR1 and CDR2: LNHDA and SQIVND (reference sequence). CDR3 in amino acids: CASFRDRGAGDEKLFF. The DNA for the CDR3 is TGTGCCAGTTTCCGGGACAGGGGGGCAGGGGATGAAAAACTGTTTTTT.

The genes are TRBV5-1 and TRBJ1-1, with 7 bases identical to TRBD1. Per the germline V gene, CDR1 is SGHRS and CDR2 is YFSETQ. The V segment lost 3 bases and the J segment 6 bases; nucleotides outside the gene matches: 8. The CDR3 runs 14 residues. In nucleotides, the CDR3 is TGCGCCAGCAGCTCCCGACAGGGTAAAGCTGAAGCTTTCTTT. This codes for CASSSRQGKAEAFF.

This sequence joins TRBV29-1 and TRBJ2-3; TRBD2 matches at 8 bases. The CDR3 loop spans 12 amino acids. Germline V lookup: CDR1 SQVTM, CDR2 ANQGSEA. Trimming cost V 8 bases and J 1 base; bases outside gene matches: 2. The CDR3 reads CSFGGGTDTQYF. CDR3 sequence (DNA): TGCAGCTTCGGGGGGGGCACAGATACGCAGTATTTT.

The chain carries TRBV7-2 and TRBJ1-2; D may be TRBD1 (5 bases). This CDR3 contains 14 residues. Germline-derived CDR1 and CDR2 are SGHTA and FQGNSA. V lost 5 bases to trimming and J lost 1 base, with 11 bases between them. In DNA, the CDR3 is TGTGCCAGCAGCCACGGGGGGGGTAACTATGGCTACACCTTC. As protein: CASSHGGGNYGYTF.

The CDR3 protein is CASSLGLAGGPSPYEQYF. In DNA form, the CDR3 reads TGCGCCAGCAGCTTGGGACTAGCGGGAGGGCCGTCCCCCTACGAGCAGTACTTC. The chain couples TRBV5-1 to TRBJ2-7, with TRBD2 matching 14 bases. Germline V gives CDR1 SGHRS, CDR2 YFSETQ. The V and J ends lost 0 bases and 2 bases, in that order; junction bases with no gene match: 7. The CDR3 sequence is 18 residues long.